A selection of T cell receptor beta chains follows, all from one sample in a study of blood T cell repertoires in COVID-19. TCRdb keeps only in-frame clones here, not all; method: immunoSEQ multiplex PCR. Of 130,000 or so clones listed, more than 75% are singletons. The sample taken for sequencing was peripheral blood. The receptors shown here come from a woman between 45 and 65 years old with acute or convalescent COVID-19. Each CDR3 is given with its conserved first and last residue. The D gene is left open where the match is weak. Clone size appears in some rows only: once, few, many, or a class for an expanded clone.

length | J | V | D | size | DNA | CDR3
15 | TRBJ1-5 | TRBV10-1 | NA | few | TGCGCCAGCAGTGAGTCAGAGGGGGAGCTCGGGCCCCAGCATTTT | CASSESEGELGPQHF
16 | TRBJ2-2 | TRBV18 | NA | NA | TGTGCCAGCTTCTCAGGAAGACACCCAAACACCGGGGAGCTGTTTTTT | CASFSGRHPNTGELFF
16 | TRBJ2-6 | TRBV2 | TRBD1 | NA | TGTGCCAGCAGTGGTGACAGGGGGCCAGGGGCCAACGTCCTGACTTTC | CASSGDRGPGANVLTF
14 | TRBJ1-1 | TRBV3-1/TRBV3-2 | NA | NA | TGTGCCAGCAGCCAAGCGTACAGGCAGAATGAAGCTTTCTTT | CASSQAYRQNEAFF
15 | TRBJ2-7 | TRBV5-1 | TRBD2 | NA | TGCGCCAGCAGCTCCCTGTCGGGACTAGTAAACGAGCAGTACTTC | CASSSLSGLVNEQYF
14 | TRBJ2-5 | TRBV5-1 | TRBD2 | NA | TGCGCCAGCAGCCGGGGGACTACCACGGAGACCCAGTACTTC | CASSRGTTTETQYF
12 | TRBJ1-6 | TRBV7-9 | NA | NA | TGTGCCACCACTCGGGGAGATTCACCCCTCCACTTT | CATTRGDSPLHF
13 | TRBJ1-2 | TRBV19 | NA | NA | TGTGCCAGTAGTATACGTGGGGCAAATGGCTACACCTTC | CASSIRGANGYTF
15 | TRBJ2-7 | TRBV27 | NA | NA | TGTGCCAGCCGTTCATTGACAGATCTCTCCTACGAGCAGTACTTC | CASRSLTDLSYEQYF
13 | TRBJ1-1 | TRBV10-3 | TRBD1 | NA | TGTGCCATCAGTAGACAGGGGGTGACTGAAGCTTTCTTT | CAISRQGVTEAFF
16 | TRBJ2-1 | TRBV9 | TRBD2 | NA | TGTGCCAGCAGCCTAGGACTAGCGGGAGCTTACAATGAGCAGTTCTTC | CASSLGLAGAYNEQFF
14 | TRBJ2-3 | TRBV3-1/TRBV3-2 | TRBD2 | NA | TGTGCCAGCAGCCCCTCCGGGACTACCAAGATCAGGGATTTT | CASSPSGTTKIRDF
15 | TRBJ2-1 | TRBV5-1 | TRBD1 | NA | TGCGCCAGCACCTGGACAGGGAGCTCCTACAATGAGCAGTTCTTC | CASTWTGSSYNEQFF
15 | TRBJ2-1 | TRBV6-5 | NA | NA | TGTGCCAGCAGTTACCAAACCGCAGGGTACAATGAGCAGTTCTTC | CASSYQTAGYNEQFF
14 | TRBJ1-2 | TRBV10-3 | NA | few | TGTGCCATCAGTGACAAGGGGGACGACTATGGCTACACCTTC | CAISDKGDDYGYTF
15 | TRBJ2-1 | TRBV5-6 | NA | NA | TGTGCCAGCAGCTTATCCGGGGACTTAAGGAAACAAACGTTCTTC | CASSLSGDLRKQTFF
16 | TRBJ2-1 | TRBV5-1 | TRBD2 | NA | TGCGCCAGCACCCTCGGGGGGGGTCAGTCCTACAATGAGCAGTTCTTC | CASTLGGGQSYNEQFF
15 | TRBJ2-1 | TRBV24-1 | TRBD1 | NA | TGTGCCACCAGTGATGGAAAGACAGGGGGCAATGAGCAGTTCTTC | CATSDGKTGGNEQFF
16 | TRBJ2-3 | TRBV7-2 | TRBD2 | NA | TGTGCCAGCAGCTTAGGATGGGGCGGGGGGACAGATACGCAGTATTTT | CASSLGWGGGTDTQYF
16 | TRBJ1-2 | TRBV11-3 | TRBD1 | NA | TGTGCCAGCAGCTTAGGTCGACAGGGGGCTAACTATGGCTACACCTTC | CASSLGRQGANYGYTF
16 | TRBJ2-3 | TRBV7-2 | TRBD2 | NA | TGTGCCAGCAGCTTGGGAGCGGGAGGGTCCACAGATACGCAGTATTTT | CASSLGAGGSTDTQYF
16 | TRBJ2-5 | TRBV7-2 | TRBD2 | NA | TGTGCCAGCAGCTTAGCTAGCGGGGAACCGCAAGAGACCCAGTACTTC | CASSLASGEPQETQYF
14 | TRBJ2-7 | TRBV27 | TRBD1 | few | TGTGCCAGCAGACGGACAGGGTGGACCTACGAGCAGTACTTC | CASRRTGWTYEQYF
15 | TRBJ1-1 | TRBV5-4 | NA | NA | TGTGCCAGCACTCTTGCCCCGACCCGGGGGGCTGAAGCTTTCTTT | CASTLAPTRGAEAFF
13 | TRBJ1-1 | TRBV13 | NA | NA | TGTGCCAGCAGCTTAAGACAGTCAATCGGAGCTTTCTTT | CASSLRQSIGAFF
18 | TRBJ1-3 | TRBV4-2 | TRBD1 | NA | TGTGCCAGCAGCCAACCTCCGGGACAGGGTACGTCTGGAAACACCATATATTTT | CASSQPPGQGTSGNTIYF
15 | TRBJ1-4 | TRBV27 | NA | NA | TGTGCCAGCAGTTCCGGCCAGGGTAGGGATGAAAAACTGTTTTTT | CASSSGQGRDEKLFF
13 | TRBJ2-3 | TRBV10-3 | NA | NA | TGTGCCATCAGGGGCGGGAGCACAGATACGCAGTATTTT | CAIRGGSTDTQYF
14 | TRBJ1-1 | TRBV6-5 | NA | once | TGTGCCAGCAGAGTCGGGGGGCTTCGGACTGAAGCTTTCTTT | CASRVGGLRTEAFF
15 | TRBJ2-3 | TRBV28 | NA | NA | TGTGCCAGCAGCCTACTATCGACTAGGGCCGATACGCAGTATTTT | CASSLLSTRADTQYF
14 | TRBJ2-3 | TRBV5-1 | NA | NA | TGCGCCAGCAGCTCCGGACTGGGCACAGATACGCAGTATTTT | CASSSGLGTDTQYF
15 | TRBJ1-5 | TRBV4-2 | TRBD1 | NA | TGTGCCAGCAGGGACAGGGCAGGGAGCAATCAGCCCCAGCATTTT | CASRDRAGSNQPQHF
16 | TRBJ1-5 | TRBV20-1 | TRBD1 | few | TGCAGTGCTAGTCAAATCAGGGCAGGGGGTTATCAGCCCCAGCATTTT | CSASQIRAGGYQPQHF
14 | TRBJ2-2 | TRBV7-8 | NA | NA | TGTGCCAGCAGCTTATCCGAGGTCACCGGGGAGCTGTTTTTT | CASSLSEVTGELFF
15 | TRBJ1-2 | TRBV4-1 | NA | NA | TGCGCCAGCAGCCAAGATTTAGGGAGGGACTATGGCTACACCTTC | CASSQDLGRDYGYTF
14 | TRBJ1-2 | TRBV5-6 | TRBD1 | NA | TGTGCCAGCAGCTTTTCCACAGGGGTCTATGGCTACACCTTC | CASSFSTGVYGYTF
14 | TRBJ2-7 | TRBV5-4 | NA | once | TGTGCCAGCAGCTTGGAGGGAGGCGCCTACGAGCAGTACTTC | CASSLEGGAYEQYF
14 | TRBJ2-3 | TRBV19 | NA | NA | TGTGCCAGTAGTATTCCAGGAGGGTCAGATACGCAGTATTTT | CASSIPGGSDTQYF
13 | TRBJ1-5 | TRBV24-1 | NA | NA | TGTGCCACCAGTGGGGCAGCCTATCAGCCCCAGCATTTT | CATSGAAYQPQHF
16 | TRBJ2-5 | TRBV5-4 | TRBD1 | NA | TGTGCCAGCAGCTTGGGCAAGGCAGGGGGCGGAGAGACCCAGTACTTC | CASSLGKAGGGETQYF
14 | TRBJ2-7 | TRBV13 | TRBD2 | NA | TGTGCCAGCAGCAGAGCGGGGGGGCTCTACGAGCAGTACTTC | CASSRAGGLYEQYF
17 | TRBJ2-7 | TRBV19 | TRBD1 | NA | TGTGCCAGTAGTATAGTTAGGACAGGGTGGGGATCCTACGAGCAGTACTTC | CASSIVRTGWGSYEQYF
14 | TRBJ1-1 | TRBV5-1 | TRBD1 | NA | TGCGCCAGCAGCCCGGGACAGGGGGGCACTGAAGCTTTCTTT | CASSPGQGGTEAFF
15 | TRBJ1-4 | TRBV10-3 | TRBD1 | NA | TGTGCCATCAGTGAGAGGGCAGGGGGTAATGAAAAACTGTTTTTT | CAISERAGGNEKLFF
14 | TRBJ1-3 | TRBV30 | NA | NA | TGTGCCTGGAGTGTCGACAGTCGTGGAAACACCATATATTTT | CAWSVDSRGNTIYF
16 | TRBJ1-2 | TRBV4-3 | TRBD1 | once | TGCGCCAGCAGCCACGATCTCGGCACAGGGGGCGATGGCTACACCTTC | CASSHDLGTGGDGYTF
15 | TRBJ1-6 | TRBV15 | TRBD1 | NA | TGTGCCACCAGCAGAGCTACAGGGGCCAATTCACCCCTCCACTTT | CATSRATGANSPLHF
14 | TRBJ2-1 | TRBV9 | TRBD2 | NA | TGTGCCAGCAGTATAGCGGGAGGGTACAATGAGCAGTTCTTC | CASSIAGGYNEQFF
16 | TRBJ2-2 | TRBV7-6 | TRBD1 | NA | TGTGCCAGCAGCTTAGAGGGGGCTGCGTTCGCCGGGGAGCTGTTTTTT | CASSLEGAAFAGELFF
14 | TRBJ1-4 | TRBV7-9 | NA | NA | TGTGCCAGCAGCCCGGGAGTAACTAATGAAAAACTGTTTTTT | CASSPGVTNEKLFF
12 | TRBJ1-2 | TRBV11-2 | NA | NA | TGTGCCAGCAGCTACTCCAGGGAAGGCTACACCTTC | CASSYSREGYTF
15 | TRBJ1-1 | TRBV27 | NA | few | TGTGCCAGCAGTTTAGCGGCAGGAGGGTGGACTGAAGCTTTCTTT | CASSLAAGGWTEAFF
14 | TRBJ1-4 | TRBV19 | TRBD1 | NA | TGTGCCAGTAGCTGGACAGGTTATAATGAAAAACTGTTTTTT | CASSWTGYNEKLFF
14 | TRBJ2-5 | TRBV3-1/TRBV3-2 | TRBD2 | NA | TGTGCCAGCAGCCTGTTGACTAGCGTAGAGACCCAGTACTTC | CASSLLTSVETQYF
14 | TRBJ2-2 | TRBV10-3 | TRBD2 | few | TGTGCCATCAGGGCTAGCGGGAGCGACGGGGAGCTGTTTTTT | CAIRASGSDGELFF
11 | TRBJ2-5 | TRBV20-1 | NA | NA | TGCAGTGCTGTGATGCGGGAGACCCAGTACTTC | CSAVMRETQYF
15 | TRBJ1-6 | TRBV10-3 | TRBD1 | NA | TGTGCCATCAGTGAGCGAGACAGGGAGGCATCACCCCTCCACTTT | CAISERDREASPLHF
12 | TRBJ2-5 | TRBV6-2/TRBV6-3 | NA | once | TGTGCCAGCAGTTATCTCGGACAGCCCCAGTACTTC | CASSYLGQPQYF
13 | TRBJ1-2 | TRBV5-1 | NA | NA | TGCGCCAGCAGCTCCCGGGGAGACTATGGCTACACCTTC | CASSSRGDYGYTF